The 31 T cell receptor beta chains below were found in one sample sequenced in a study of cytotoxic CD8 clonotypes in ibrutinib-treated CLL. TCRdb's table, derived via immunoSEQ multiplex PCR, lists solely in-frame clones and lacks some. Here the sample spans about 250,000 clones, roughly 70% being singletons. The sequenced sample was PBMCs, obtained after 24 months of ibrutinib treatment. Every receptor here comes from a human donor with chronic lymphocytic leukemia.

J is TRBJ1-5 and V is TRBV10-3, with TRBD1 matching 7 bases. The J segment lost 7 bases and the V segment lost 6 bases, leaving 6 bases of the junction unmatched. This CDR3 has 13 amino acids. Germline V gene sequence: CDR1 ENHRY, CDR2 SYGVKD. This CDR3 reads CAIRRGLEQPQHF. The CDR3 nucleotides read TGTGCCATCAGAAGGGGGCTGGAACAGCCCCAGCATTTT.

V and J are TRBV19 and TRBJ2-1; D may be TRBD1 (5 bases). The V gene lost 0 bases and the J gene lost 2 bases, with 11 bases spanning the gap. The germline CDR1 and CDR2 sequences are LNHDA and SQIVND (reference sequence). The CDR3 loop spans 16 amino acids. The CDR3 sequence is CASSIDRDSTYNEQFF. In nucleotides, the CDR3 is TGTGCCAGTAGTATAGATCGAGACAGCACCTACAATGAGCAGTTCTTC. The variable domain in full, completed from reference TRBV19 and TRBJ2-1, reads DGGITQSPKYLFRKEGQNVTLSCEQNLNHDAMYWYRQDPGQGLRLIYYSQIVNDFQKGDIAEGYSVSREKKESFPLTVTSAQKNPTAFYLCASSIDRDSTYNEQFFGPGTRLTVL.

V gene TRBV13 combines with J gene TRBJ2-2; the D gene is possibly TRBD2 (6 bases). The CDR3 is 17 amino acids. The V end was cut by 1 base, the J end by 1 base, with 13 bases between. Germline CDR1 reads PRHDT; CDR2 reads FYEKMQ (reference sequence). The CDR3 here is CASSLESRAGNTGELFF. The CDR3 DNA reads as TGTGCCAGCAGCTTAGAAAGTCGAGCGGGGAACACCGGGGAGCTGTTTTTT. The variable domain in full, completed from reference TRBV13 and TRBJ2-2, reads AAGVIQSPRHLIKEKRETATLKCYPIPRHDTVYWYQQGPGQDPQFLISFYEKMQSDKGSIPDRFSAQQFSDYHSELNMSSLELGDSALYFCASSLESRAGNTGELFFGEGSRLTVL.

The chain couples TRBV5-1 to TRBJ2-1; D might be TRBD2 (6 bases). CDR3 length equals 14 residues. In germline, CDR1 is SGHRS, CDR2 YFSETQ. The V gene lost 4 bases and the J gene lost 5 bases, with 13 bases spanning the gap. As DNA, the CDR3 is TGCGCCAGCAGCGAAGGGACTGCCGACAATGAGCAGTTCTTC. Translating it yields CASSEGTADNEQFF.

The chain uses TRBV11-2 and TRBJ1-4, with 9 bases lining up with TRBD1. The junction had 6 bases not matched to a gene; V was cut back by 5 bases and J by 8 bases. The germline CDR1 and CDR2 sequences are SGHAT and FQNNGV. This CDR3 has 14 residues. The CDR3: CASSLGQGNEKLFF. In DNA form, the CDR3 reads TGTGCCAGCAGCCTGGGACAGGGTAACGAAAAACTGTTTTTT. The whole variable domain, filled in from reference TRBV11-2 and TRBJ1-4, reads EAGVAQSPRYKIIEKRQSVAFWCNPISGHATLYWYQQILGQGPKLLIQFQNNGVVDDSQLPKDRFSAERLKGVDSTLKIQPAKLEDSAVYLCASSLGQGNEKLFFGSGTQLSVL.

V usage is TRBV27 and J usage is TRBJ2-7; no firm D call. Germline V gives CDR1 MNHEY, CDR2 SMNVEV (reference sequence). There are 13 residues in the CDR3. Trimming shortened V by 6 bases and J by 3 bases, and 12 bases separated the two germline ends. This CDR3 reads CASSTTAYYEQYF. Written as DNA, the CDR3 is TGTGCCAGCAGCACCACCGCCTACTACGAGCAGTACTTC.

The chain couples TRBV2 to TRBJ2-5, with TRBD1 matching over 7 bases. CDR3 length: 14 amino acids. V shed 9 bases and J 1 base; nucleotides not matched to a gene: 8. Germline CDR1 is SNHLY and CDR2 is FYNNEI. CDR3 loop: CASVSGTAQETQYF. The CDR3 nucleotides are TGTGCCAGTGTTTCGGGGACAGCCCAAGAGACCCAGTACTTC. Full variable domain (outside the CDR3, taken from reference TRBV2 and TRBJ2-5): EPEVTQTPSHQVTQMGQEVILRCVPISNHLYFYWYRQILGQKVEFLVSFYNNEISEKSEIFDDQFSVERPDGSNFTLKIRSTKLEDSAMYFCASVSGTAQETQYFGPGTRLLVL.

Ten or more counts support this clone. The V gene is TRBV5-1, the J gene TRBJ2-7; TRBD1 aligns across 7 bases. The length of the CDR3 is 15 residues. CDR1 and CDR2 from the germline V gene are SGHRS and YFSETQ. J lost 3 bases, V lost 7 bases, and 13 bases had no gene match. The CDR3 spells CASFLRQGPLYEQYF. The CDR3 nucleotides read TGCGCCAGCTTTCTGCGACAGGGCCCCCTCTACGAGCAGTACTTC.

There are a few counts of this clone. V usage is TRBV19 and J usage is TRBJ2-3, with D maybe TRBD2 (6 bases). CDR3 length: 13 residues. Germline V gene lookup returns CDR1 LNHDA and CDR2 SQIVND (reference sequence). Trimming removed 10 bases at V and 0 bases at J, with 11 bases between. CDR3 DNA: TGTGCCACCCGCGCGGGGAGCACAGATACGCAGTATTTT. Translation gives CATRAGSTDTQYF. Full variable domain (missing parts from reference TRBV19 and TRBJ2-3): DGGITQSPKYLFRKEGQNVTLSCEQNLNHDAMYWYRQDPGQGLRLIYYSQIVNDFQKGDIAEGYSVSREKKESFPLTVTSAQKNPTAFYLCATRAGSTDTQYFGPGTRLTVL.

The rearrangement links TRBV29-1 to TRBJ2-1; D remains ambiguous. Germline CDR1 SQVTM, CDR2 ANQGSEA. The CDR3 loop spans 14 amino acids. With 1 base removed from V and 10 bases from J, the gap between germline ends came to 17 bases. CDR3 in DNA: TGCAGCGTTGAAGGTCTTCAGGTGGATAGGGAGCAGTTCTTC. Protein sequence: CSVEGLQVDREQFF.

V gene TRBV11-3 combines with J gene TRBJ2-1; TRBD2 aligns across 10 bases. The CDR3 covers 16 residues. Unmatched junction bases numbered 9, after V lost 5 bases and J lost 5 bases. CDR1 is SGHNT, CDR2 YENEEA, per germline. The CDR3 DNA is TGTGCCAGCAGCAAGAACTCCGGGACTAGCGACAATGAGCAGTTCTTC. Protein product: CASSKNSGTSDNEQFF.

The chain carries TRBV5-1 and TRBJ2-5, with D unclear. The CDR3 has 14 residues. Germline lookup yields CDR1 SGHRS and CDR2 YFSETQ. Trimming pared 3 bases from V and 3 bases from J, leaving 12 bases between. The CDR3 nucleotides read TGCGCCAGCAGCTCCGGGCTCATCAAAGAGACCCAGTACTTC. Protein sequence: CASSSGLIKETQYF.

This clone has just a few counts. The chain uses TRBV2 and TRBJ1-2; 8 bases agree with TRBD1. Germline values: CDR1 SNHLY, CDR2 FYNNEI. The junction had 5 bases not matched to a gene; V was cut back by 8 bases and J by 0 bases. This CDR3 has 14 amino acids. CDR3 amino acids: CASGRDRTNYGYTF. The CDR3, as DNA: TGTGCCAGCGGCCGGGACAGGACTAACTATGGCTACACCTTC.

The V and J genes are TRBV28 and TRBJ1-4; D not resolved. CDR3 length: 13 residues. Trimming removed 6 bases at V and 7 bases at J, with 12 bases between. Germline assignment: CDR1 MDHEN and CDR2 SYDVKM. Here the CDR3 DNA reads TGTGCCAGCAGGGCCCAACAGCTTGAAAAACTGTTTTTT. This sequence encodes CASRAQQLEKLFF.

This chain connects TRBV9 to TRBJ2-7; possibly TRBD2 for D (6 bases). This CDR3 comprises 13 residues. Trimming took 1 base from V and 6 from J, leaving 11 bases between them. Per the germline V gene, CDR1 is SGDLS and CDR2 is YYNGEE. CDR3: CASSVHGSGEQYF. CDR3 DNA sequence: TGTGCCAGCAGCGTACACGGGAGCGGCGAGCAGTACTTC.

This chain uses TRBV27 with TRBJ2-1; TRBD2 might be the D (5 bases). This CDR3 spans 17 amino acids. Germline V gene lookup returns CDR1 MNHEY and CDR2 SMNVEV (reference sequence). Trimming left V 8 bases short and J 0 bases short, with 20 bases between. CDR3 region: CASGRRELLSSYNEQFF. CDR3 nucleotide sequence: TGTGCCAGCGGACGTCGGGAACTTCTCAGCTCCTACAATGAGCAGTTCTTC.

The CDR3 sequence: CASSELGGDTDTQYF. Written as DNA, the CDR3 is TGTGCCAGCAGTGAATTAGGTGGGGACACAGATACGCAGTATTTT. This sequence joins TRBV25-1 and TRBJ2-3; no firm D call. V was clipped by 1 base and J by 2 bases, with 10 bases between them. CDR3 size: 15 residues. Germline lookup yields CDR1 MGHDK and CDR2 SYGVNS.

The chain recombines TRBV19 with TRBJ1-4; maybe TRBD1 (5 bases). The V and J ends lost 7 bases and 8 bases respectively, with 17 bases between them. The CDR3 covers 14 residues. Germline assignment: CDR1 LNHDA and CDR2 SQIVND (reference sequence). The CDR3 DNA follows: TGTGCCAGTACCCCTTGGGGGGGTGGCGAAAAACTGTTTTTT. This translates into CASTPWGGGEKLFF.

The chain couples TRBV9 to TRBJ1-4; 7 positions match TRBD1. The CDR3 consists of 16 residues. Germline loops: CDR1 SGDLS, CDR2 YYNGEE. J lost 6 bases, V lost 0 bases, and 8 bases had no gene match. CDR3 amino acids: CASSVAGVGGHEKLFF. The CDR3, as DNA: TGTGCCAGCAGCGTAGCTGGTGTAGGGGGCCATGAAAAACTGTTTTTT.

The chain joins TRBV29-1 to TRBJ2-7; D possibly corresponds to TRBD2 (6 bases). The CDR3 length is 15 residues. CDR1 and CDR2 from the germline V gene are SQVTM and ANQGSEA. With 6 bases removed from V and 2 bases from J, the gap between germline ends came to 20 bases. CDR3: CSVTSYQWGAYEQYF. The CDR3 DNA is TGCAGCGTCACCTCCTATCAGTGGGGGGCCTACGAGCAGTACTTC.

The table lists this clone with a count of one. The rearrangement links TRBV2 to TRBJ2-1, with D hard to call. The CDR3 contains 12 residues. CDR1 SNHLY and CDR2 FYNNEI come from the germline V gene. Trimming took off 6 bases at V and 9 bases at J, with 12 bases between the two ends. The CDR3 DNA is TGTGCCAGCAGCCACAGAATAGGTGAGCAGTTCTTC. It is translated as CASSHRIGEQFF.

The DNA for the CDR3 is TGTGCCGCGGGGGGGATGAACACTGAAGCTTTCTTT. Amino acids: CAAGGMNTEAFF. The V and J genes are TRBV28 and TRBJ1-1, with D perhaps TRBD1 (5 bases). CDR3 length: 12 residues. V was clipped by 11 bases and J by 0 bases, with 10 bases between them. CDR1 and CDR2 from the germline V gene are MDHEN and SYDVKM.

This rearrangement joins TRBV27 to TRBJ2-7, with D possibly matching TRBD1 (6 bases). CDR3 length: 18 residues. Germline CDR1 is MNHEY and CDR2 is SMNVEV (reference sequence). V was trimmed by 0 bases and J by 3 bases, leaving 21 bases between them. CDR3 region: CASSLSRPGHAYYYEQYF. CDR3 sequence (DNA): TGTGCCAGCAGTTTATCCCGACCGGGACACGCATACTACTACGAGCAGTACTTC.

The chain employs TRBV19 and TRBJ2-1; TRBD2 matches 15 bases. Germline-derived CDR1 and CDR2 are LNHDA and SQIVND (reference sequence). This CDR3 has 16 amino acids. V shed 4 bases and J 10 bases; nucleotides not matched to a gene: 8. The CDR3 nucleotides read TGTGCCAGTAGTACCCCGGGACTAGCGGGAGGTGGGGAGCAGTTCTTC. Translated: CASSTPGLAGGGEQFF.

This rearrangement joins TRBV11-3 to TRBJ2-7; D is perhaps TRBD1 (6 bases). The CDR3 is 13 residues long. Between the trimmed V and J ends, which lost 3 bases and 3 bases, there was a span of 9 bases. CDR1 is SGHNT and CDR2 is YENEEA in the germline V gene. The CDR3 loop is CASSFSRGYEQYF. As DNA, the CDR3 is TGTGCCAGCAGCTTCAGCAGGGGCTACGAGCAGTACTTC.

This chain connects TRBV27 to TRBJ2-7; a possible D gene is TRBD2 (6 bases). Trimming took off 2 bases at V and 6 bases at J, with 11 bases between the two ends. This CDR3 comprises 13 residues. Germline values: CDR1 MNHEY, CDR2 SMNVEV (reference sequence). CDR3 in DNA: TGTGCCAGCAGTTTAGAAGTGGGAGGCGAGCAGTACTTC. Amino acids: CASSLEVGGEQYF.

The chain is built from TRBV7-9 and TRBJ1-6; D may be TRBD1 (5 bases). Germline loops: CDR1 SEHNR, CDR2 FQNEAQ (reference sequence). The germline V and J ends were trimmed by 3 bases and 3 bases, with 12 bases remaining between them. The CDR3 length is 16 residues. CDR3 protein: CASSFPSQGYNSPLHF. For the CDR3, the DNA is TGTGCCAGCAGCTTTCCCAGCCAGGGCTATAATTCACCCCTCCACTTT.

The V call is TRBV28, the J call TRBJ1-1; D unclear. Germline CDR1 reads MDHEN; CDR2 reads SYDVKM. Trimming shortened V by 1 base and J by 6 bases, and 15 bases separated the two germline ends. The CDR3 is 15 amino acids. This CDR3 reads CASSLYSFPVAEAFF. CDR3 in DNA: TGTGCCAGCAGTTTATATTCGTTCCCTGTAGCTGAAGCTTTCTTT.

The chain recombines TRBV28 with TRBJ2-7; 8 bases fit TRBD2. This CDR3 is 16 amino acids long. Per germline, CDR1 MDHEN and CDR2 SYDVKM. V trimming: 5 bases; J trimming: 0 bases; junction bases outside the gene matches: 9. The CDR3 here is CASSPRGGRYSYEQYF. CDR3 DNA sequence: TGTGCCAGCAGTCCCCGGGGGGGACGTTACTCCTACGAGCAGTACTTC.

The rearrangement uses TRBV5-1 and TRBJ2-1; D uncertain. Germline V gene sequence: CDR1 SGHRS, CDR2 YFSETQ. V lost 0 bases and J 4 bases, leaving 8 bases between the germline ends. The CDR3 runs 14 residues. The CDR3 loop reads CASSLEGRYNEQFF. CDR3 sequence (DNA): TGCGCCAGCAGCTTGGAAGGCAGGTACAATGAGCAGTTCTTC.

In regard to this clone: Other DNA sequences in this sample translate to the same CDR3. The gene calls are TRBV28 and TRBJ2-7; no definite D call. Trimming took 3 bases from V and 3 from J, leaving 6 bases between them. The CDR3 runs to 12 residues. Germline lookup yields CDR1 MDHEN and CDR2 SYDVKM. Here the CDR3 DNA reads TGTGCCAGCAGTTTCTCGAGCTACGAGCAGTACTTC. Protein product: CASSFSSYEQYF. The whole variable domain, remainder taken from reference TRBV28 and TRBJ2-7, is DVKVTQSSRYLVKRTGEKVFLECVQDMDHENMFWYRQDPGLGLRLIYFSYDVKMKEKGDIPEGYSVSREKKERFSLILESASTNQTSMYLCASSFSSYEQYFGPGTRLTVT.